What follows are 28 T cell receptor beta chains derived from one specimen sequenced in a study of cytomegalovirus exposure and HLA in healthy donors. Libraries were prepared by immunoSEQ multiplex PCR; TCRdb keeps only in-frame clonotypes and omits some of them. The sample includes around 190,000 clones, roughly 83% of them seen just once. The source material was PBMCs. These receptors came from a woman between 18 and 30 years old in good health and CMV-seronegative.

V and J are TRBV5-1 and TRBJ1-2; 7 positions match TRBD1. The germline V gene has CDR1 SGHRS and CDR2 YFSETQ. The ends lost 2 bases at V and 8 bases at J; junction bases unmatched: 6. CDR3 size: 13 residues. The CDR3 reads CASSFRQGEGYTF. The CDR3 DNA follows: TGCGCCAGCAGCTTCAGACAGGGTGAGGGCTACACCTTC.

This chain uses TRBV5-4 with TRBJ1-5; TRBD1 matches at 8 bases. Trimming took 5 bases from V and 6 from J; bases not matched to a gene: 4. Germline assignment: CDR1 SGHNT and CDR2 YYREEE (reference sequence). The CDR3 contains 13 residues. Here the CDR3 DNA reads TGTGCCAGCAGACCCGACAGGGGTCAGCCCCAGCATTTT. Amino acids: CASRPDRGQPQHF.

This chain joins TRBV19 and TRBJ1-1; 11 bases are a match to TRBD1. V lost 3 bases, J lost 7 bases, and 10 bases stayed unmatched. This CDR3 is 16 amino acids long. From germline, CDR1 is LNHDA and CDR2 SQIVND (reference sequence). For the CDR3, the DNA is TGTGCCAGTAGTATGCAGGGGACAGGGGGGCTGGGTGAAGCTTTCTTT. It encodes CASSMQGTGGLGEAFF.

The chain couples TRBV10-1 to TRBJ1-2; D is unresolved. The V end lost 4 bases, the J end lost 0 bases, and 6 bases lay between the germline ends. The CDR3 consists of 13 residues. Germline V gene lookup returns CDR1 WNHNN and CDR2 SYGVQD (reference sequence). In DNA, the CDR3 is TGCGCCAGCAGTGTGTGTACTAACTATGGCTACACCTTC. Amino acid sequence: CASSVCTNYGYTF.

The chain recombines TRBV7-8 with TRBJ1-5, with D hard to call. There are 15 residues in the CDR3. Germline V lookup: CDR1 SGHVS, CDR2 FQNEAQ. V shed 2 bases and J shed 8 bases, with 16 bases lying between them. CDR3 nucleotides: TGTGCCAGCAGCTTAATGGGCCGGTCCGGGGAGCCCCAGCATTTT. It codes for CASSLMGRSGEPQHF.

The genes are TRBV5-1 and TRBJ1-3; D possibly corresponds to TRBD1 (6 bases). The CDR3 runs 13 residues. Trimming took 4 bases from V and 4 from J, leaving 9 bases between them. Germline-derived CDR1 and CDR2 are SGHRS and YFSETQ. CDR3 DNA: TGCGCCAGCAGCCTGCAGGGGGGAAACACCATATATTTT. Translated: CASSLQGGNTIYF.

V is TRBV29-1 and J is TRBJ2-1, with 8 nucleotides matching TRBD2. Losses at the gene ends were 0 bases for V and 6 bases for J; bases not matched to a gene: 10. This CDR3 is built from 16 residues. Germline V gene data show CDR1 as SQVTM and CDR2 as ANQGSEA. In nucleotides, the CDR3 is TGCAGCGTTGAAGATCCGGGTAGCGGGAAGTTCAATGAGCAGTTCTTC. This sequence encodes CSVEDPGSGKFNEQFF.

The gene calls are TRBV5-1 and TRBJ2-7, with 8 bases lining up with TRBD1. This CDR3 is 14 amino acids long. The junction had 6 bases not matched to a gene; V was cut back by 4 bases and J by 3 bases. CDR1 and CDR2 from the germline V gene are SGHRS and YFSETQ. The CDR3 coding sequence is TGCGCCAGCAGCGAGGGACAGGCCGTCTACGAGCAGTACTTC. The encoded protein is CASSEGQAVYEQYF.

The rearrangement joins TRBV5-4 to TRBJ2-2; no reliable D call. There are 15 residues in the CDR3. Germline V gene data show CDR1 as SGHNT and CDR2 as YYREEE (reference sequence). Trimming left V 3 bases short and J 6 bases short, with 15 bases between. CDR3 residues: CASSSPVRSAGELFF. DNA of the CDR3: TGTGCCAGCAGCTCCCCTGTGCGGAGTGCCGGGGAGCTGTTTTTT.

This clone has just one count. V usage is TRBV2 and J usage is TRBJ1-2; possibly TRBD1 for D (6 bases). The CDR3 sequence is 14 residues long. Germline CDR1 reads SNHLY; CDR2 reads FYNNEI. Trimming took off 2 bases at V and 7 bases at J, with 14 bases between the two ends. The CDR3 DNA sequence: TGTGCCAGCAGTGAATCCAGGGGAGGGACTGGCTACACCTTC. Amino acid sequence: CASSESRGGTGYTF.

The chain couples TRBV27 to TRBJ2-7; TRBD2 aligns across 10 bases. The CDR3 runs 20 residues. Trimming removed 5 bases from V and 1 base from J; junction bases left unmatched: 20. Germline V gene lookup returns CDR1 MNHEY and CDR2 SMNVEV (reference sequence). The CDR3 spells CASSPYRSASGSKSSYEQYF. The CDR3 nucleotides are TGTGCCAGCAGTCCGTACCGGTCGGCTAGCGGGAGTAAGAGTTCCTACGAGCAGTACTTC.

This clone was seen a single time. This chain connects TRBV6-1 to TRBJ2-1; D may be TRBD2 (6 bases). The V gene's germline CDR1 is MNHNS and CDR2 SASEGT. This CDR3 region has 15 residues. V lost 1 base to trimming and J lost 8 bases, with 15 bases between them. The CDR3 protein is CASSEGGLLLDEQFF. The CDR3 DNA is TGTGCCAGCAGTGAAGGGGGACTTCTATTGGATGAGCAGTTCTTC.

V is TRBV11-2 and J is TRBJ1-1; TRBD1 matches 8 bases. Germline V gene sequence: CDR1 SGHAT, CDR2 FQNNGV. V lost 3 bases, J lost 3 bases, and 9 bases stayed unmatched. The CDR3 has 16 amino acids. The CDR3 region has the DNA TGTGCCAGCAGCTTCGACAGGGGATATGTTGACACTGAAGCTTTCTTT. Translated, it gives CASSFDRGYVDTEAFF. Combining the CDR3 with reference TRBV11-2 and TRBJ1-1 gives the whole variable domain EAGVAQSPRYKIIEKRQSVAFWCNPISGHATLYWYQQILGQGPKLLIQFQNNGVVDDSQLPKDRFSAERLKGVDSTLKIQPAKLEDSAVYLCASSFDRGYVDTEAFFGQGTRLTVV.

The CDR3 spells CASSSAGTGGRNEQFF. The CDR3 nucleotides read TGTGCCAGCAGCTCGGCGGGGACAGGGGGCAGGAATGAGCAGTTCTTC. V is TRBV5-6 and J is TRBJ2-1; TRBD1 matches 12 bases. The CDR3 sequence is 16 residues long. The V segment lost 3 bases and the J segment 7 bases; nucleotides outside the gene matches: 8. The germline V gene encodes CDR1 SGHDT and CDR2 YYEEEE. The full variable domain, rest sourced from reference TRBV5-6 and TRBJ2-1, is DAGVTQSPTHLIKTRGQQVTLRCSPKSGHDTVSWYQQALGQGPQFIFQYYEEEERQRGNFPDRFSGHQFPNYSSELNVNALLLGDSALYLCASSSAGTGGRNEQFFGPGTRLTVL.

DNA for the CDR3: TGCGCCAGCAGCCAAGATCCCCTGGAAAAACTGTTTTTT. It specifies CASSQDPLEKLFF. The V gene is TRBV4-1, the J gene TRBJ1-4; D is unclear. Trimming left V 0 bases short and J 8 bases short, with 7 bases between. There are 13 residues in the CDR3. Per germline, CDR1 MGHRA and CDR2 YSYEKL.

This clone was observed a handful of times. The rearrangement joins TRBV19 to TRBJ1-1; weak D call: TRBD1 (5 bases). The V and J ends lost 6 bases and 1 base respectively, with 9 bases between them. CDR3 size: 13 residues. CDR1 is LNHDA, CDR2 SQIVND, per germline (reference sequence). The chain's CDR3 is CASRTASNTEAFF. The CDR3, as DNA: TGTGCCAGTAGGACAGCTTCGAACACTGAAGCTTTCTTT.

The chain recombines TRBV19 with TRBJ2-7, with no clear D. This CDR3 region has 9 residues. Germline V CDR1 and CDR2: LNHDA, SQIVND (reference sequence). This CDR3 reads CAVLYEQYF. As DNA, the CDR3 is TGTGCGGTACTATACGAGCAGTACTTC.

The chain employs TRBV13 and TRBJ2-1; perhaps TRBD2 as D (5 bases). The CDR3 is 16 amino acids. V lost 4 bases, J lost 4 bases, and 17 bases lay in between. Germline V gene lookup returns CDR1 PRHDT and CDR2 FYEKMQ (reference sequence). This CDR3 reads CASSSQDMPGYNEQFF. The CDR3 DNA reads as TGTGCCAGCAGCTCACAAGACATGCCGGGGTACAATGAGCAGTTCTTC. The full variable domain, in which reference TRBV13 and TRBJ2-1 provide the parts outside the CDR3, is AAGVIQSPRHLIKEKRETATLKCYPIPRHDTVYWYQQGPGQDPQFLISFYEKMQSDKGSIPDRFSAQQFSDYHSELNMSSLELGDSALYFCASSSQDMPGYNEQFFGPGTRLTVL.

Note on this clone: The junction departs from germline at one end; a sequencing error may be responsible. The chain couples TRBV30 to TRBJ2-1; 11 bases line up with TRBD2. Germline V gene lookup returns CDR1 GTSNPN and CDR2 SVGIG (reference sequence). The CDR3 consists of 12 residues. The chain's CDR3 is CAWSALAGAGVF. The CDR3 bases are TGTGCCTGGAGCGCACTAGCGGGGGCAGGGGTCTTC.

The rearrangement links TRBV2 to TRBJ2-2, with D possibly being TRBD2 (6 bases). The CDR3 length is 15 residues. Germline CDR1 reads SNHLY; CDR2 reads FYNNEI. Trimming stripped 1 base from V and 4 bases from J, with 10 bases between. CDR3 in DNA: TGTGCCAGCAGTGAAGTTCCTAGCGCCACCGGGGAGCTGTTTTTT. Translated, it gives CASSEVPSATGELFF.

The CDR3 DNA is TGTGCCAGCAGCTTAGAGGGACACAACTCCTACGAGCAGTACTTC. Translated, it gives CASSLEGHNSYEQYF. The gene calls are TRBV7-6 and TRBJ2-7; a possible D gene is TRBD1 (6 bases). V was trimmed by 1 base and J by 0 bases, leaving 10 bases between them. The CDR3 is 15 amino acids. Germline V lookup: CDR1 SGHVS, CDR2 FNYEAQ.

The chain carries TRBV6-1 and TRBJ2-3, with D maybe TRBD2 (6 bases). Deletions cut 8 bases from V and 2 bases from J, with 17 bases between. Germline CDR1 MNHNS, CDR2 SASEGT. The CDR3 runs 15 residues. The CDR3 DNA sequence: TGTGCCAGCCAGGGACTCATAGTTTCCACAGATACGCAGTATTTT. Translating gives CASQGLIVSTDTQYF.

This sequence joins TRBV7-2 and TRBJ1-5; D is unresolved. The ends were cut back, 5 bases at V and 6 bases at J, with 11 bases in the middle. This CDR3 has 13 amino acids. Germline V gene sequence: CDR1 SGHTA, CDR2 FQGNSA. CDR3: CASSVQRGQPQHF. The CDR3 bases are TGTGCCAGCAGCGTCCAAAGAGGTCAGCCCCAGCATTTT.

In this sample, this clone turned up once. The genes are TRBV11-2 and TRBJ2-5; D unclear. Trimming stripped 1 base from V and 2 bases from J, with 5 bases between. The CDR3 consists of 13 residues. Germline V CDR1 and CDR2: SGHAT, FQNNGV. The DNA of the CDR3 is TGTGCCAGCAGCTTAGGACTGCAAGAGACCCAGTACTTC. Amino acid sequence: CASSLGLQETQYF.

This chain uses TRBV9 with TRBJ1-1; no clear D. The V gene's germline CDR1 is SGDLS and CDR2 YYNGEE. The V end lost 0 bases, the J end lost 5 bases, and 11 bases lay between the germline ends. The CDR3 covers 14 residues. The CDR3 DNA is TGTGCCAGCAGCGTAGCAGGTTCGGCAACTGAAGCTTTCTTT. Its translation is CASSVAGSATEAFF.

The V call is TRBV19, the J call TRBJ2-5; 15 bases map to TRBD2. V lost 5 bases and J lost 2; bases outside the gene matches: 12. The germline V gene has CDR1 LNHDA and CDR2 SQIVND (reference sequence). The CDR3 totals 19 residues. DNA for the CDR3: TGTGCCAGTAGTGAAAAACCGGGACTAGCGGGGGGTATTCAAGAGACCCAGTACTTC. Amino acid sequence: CASSEKPGLAGGIQETQYF.

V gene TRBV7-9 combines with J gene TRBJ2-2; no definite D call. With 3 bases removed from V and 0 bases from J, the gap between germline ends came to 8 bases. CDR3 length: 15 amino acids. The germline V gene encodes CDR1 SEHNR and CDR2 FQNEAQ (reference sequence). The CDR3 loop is CASSLGSSNTGELFF. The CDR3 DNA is TGTGCCAGCAGCTTGGGCAGTTCGAACACCGGGGAGCTGTTTTTT.

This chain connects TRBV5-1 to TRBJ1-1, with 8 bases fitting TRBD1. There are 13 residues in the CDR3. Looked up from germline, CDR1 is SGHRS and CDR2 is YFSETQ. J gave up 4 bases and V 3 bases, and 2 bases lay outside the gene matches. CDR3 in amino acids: CASSSGGGTEAFF. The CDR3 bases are TGCGCCAGCAGCTCAGGGGGCGGCACTGAAGCTTTCTTT.